Listed below are T cell receptor beta chains from one sample, sequenced in a study of cytomegalovirus exposure and HLA in healthy donors. Libraries were prepared by immunoSEQ multiplex PCR; TCRdb keeps only in-frame clonotypes and omits some of them. Here the sample spans over 65,000 clones, about 77% being singletons. Sequencing was performed on PBMCs. The receptors here all came from a man aged 50-60 years in good health and CMV-seronegative. The CDR3 runs from the conserved cysteine through the conserved F or W. D genes are given only for firm matches. Expanded clones are given a class, and other clones once, few, many or no size at all.

d_gene,abundance,v_gene,j_gene,CDR3aa,CDR3nt
.,few,TRBV4-1,TRBJ2-6,CASSQEEFGGANVLTF,TGCGCCAGCAGCCAAGAGGAGTTCGGCGGGGCCAACGTCCTGACTTTC
TRBD2,few,TRBV7-8,TRBJ2-2,CASSFSAGYTGELFF,TGTGCCAGCAGCTTCTCAGCGGGGTACACCGGGGAGCTGTTTTTT
.,.,TRBV7-9,TRBJ2-7,CASSLPPPQGYEQYF,TGTGCCAGCAGCTTACCCCCGCCGCAGGGTTACGAGCAGTACTTC
.,.,TRBV13,TRBJ1-3,CASDLGGSSGNTIYF,TGTGCCAGCGACTTGGGAGGGTCTTCTGGAAACACCATATATTTT
.,.,TRBV7-9,TRBJ1-3,CASSQTGFSGNTIYF,TGTGCCAGCAGCCAAACAGGGTTCTCTGGAAACACCATATATTTT
.,.,TRBV9,TRBJ1-1,CASSLGGVGAFF,TGTGCCAGCAGCCTCGGCGGGGTAGGAGCTTTCTTT
TRBD2,.,TRBV7-8,TRBJ2-3,CASSGTRGTQYF,TGTGCCAGCAGCGGGACTAGAGGTACGCAGTATTTT
TRBD2,.,TRBV4-1,TRBJ2-1,CASSPPGGARNEQFF,TGCGCCAGCAGCCCTCCGGGGGGGGCTCGCAATGAGCAGTTCTTC
.,.,TRBV7-9,TRBJ1-6,CASSPARGYNSPLHF,TGTGCCAGCAGCCCCGCCAGAGGATATAATTCACCCCTCCACTTT
.,.,TRBV14,TRBJ1-2,CASSQGGQYGYTF,TGTGCCAGCAGCCAAGGCGGACAGTATGGCTACACCTTC
.,.,TRBV5-6,TRBJ1-3,CASSSPTGLTGNTIYF,TGTGCCAGCAGCTCCCCAACAGGGCTAACAGGAAACACCATATATTTT
TRBD1,.,TRBV19,TRBJ1-2,CASSSRDSSNYGYTF,TGTGCCAGTAGTAGCCGGGACAGTTCTAACTATGGCTACACCTTC
.,.,TRBV5-4,TRBJ2-7,CASSLGSSIAEQYF,TGTGCCAGCAGCTTGGGGAGTTCGATAGCCGAGCAGTACTTC
.,.,TRBV7-9,TRBJ2-3,CASSLESADTQYF,TGTGCCAGCAGCTTGGAGAGTGCCGATACGCAGTATTTT
TRBD1,.,TRBV2,TRBJ2-3,CASSEWGTDTDTQYF,TGTGCCAGCAGTGAATGGGGGACAGACACAGATACGCAGTATTTT
.,.,TRBV19,TRBJ1-2,CASSIGHLHGYTF,TGTGCCAGTAGTATTGGACACTTGCATGGCTACACCTTC
TRBD1,.,TRBV5-6,TRBJ1-6,CASSLGPDRDLSPLHF,TGTGCCAGCAGCCTAGGCCCCGACAGGGACCTATCCCCCCTCCACTTT
TRBD2,few,TRBV18,TRBJ2-3,CASSTTSGTKDTQYF,TGTGCCAGCTCGACCACCTCCGGGACTAAAGATACGCAGTATTTT
TRBD2,.,TRBV28,TRBJ2-7,CASSLTGGAVSYEQYF,TGTGCCAGCAGTTTAACCGGGGGGGCCGTCTCCTACGAGCAGTACTTC
.,.,TRBV11-2,TRBJ1-1,CASSFPGRGTEAFF,TGTGCCAGCAGCTTCCCAGGACGGGGCACTGAAGCTTTCTTT
.,.,TRBV6-1,TRBJ1-1,CASSEAGGTEAFF,TGTGCCAGCAGTGAAGCCGGAGGAACTGAAGCTTTCTTT
.,.,TRBV19,TRBJ1-2,CASSRGDYGYTF,TGTGCCAGTAGTCGGGGGGACTATGGCTACACCTTC
TRBD1,once,TRBV5-1,TRBJ1-4,CASSPGQKEKLFF,TGCGCCAGCAGCCCGGGACAGAAGGAAAAACTGTTTTTT
.,once,TRBV5-1,TRBJ1-4,CASSVAGTKNEKLFF,TGCGCCAGCAGCGTCGCCGGGACAAAAAATGAAAAACTGTTTTTT
TRBD2,once,TRBV2,TRBJ2-3,CASRSGLAGGSTDTQYF,TGTGCCAGCAGGTCGGGACTAGCGGGGGGGAGCACAGATACGCAGTATTTT
TRBD2,.,TRBV4-2,TRBJ2-5,CASSFNLAGGPQETQYF,TGTGCCAGCAGCTTTAACTTAGCGGGGGGTCCTCAAGAGACCCAGTACTTC
TRBD1,.,TRBV7-2,TRBJ2-7,CASSSGQGTREQYF,TGTGCCAGCAGCTCAGGACAGGGTACCCGCGAGCAGTACTTC
.,.,TRBV21-1,TRBJ1-6,CASSKEKMAYPRSLSYNSPLHF,TGTGCCAGCAGCAAAGAAAAGATGGCTTACCCACGATCTCTGTCCTATAATTCACCCCTCCACTTT
.,.,TRBV7-2,TRBJ1-2,CASSLYSYGYTF,TGTGCCAGCAGCCTCTACAGTTATGGCTACACCTTC
.,.,TRBV28,TRBJ1-5,CASSFYRDINQPQHF,TGTGCCAGCAGTTTCTACCGGGACATTAATCAGCCCCAGCATTTT
TRBD1,.,TRBV7-9,TRBJ2-1,CASSSTGGTGNEQFF,TGTGCCAGCAGCAGTACTGGAGGGACAGGGAATGAGCAGTTCTTC
TRBD2,once,TRBV7-9,TRBJ2-5,CASSLTGGVETQYF,TGTGCCAGCAGCTTAACGGGGGGGGTGGAGACCCAGTACTTC
.,few,TRBV4-2,TRBJ2-2,CASSQLSSSINTGELFF,TGTGCCAGCAGCCAGCTTTCGTCCAGTATAAACACCGGGGAGCTGTTTTTT
.,.,TRBV6-5,TRBJ1-5,CASSFQGSNQPQHF,TGTGCCAGCAGTTTTCAGGGCTCCAATCAGCCCCAGCATTTT
.,.,TRBV12-5,TRBJ2-5,CASGLGSGNQETQYF,TGTGCTAGTGGTTTGGGGTCAGGAAACCAAGAGACCCAGTACTTC
.,.,TRBV18,TRBJ2-7,CASSPGRGSSEQYF,TGTGCCAGCTCACCGGGCAGGGGATCTTCCGAGCAGTACTTC
.,once,TRBV5-4,TRBJ2-2,CASSFAGVMTGELFF,TGTGCCAGCAGCTTCGCAGGGGTAATGACCGGGGAGCTGTTTTTT
.,.,TRBV11-1,TRBJ2-7,CASSLALGQSGVHEQYF,TGTGCCAGCAGCTTAGCGCTAGGACAGTCAGGGGTCCACGAGCAGTACTTC
.,.,TRBV28,TRBJ1-2,CASTRQDKNYGYTF,TGTGCCAGTACGAGACAGGACAAGAACTATGGCTACACCTTC
TRBD1,few,TRBV5-6,TRBJ1-4,CASSAPWTGDPGANEKLFF,TGTGCCAGCAGCGCTCCGTGGACAGGAGATCCTGGGGCTAATGAAAAACTGTTTTTT
.,.,TRBV7-2,TRBJ1-1,CASSPRTANTEAFF,TGTGCCAGCAGCCCCAGGACAGCTAACACTGAAGCTTTCTTT
.,.,TRBV13,TRBJ1-1,CASSLTPGGLDTEAFF,TGTGCCAGCAGCTTAACCCCGGGGGGGCTTGACACTGAAGCTTTCTTT
.,.,TRBV7-2,TRBJ1-2,CASTPGWARSNYGYTF,TGTGCCAGCACCCCAGGGTGGGCCAGATCTAACTATGGCTACACCTTC
.,.,TRBV5-1,TRBJ2-3,CASSLAGVDTQYF,TGCGCCAGCAGCTTGGCGGGGGTCGATACGCAGTATTTT
.,.,TRBV27,TRBJ2-1,CASSFWDTYNEQFF,TGTGCCAGCAGTTTCTGGGACACCTACAATGAGCAGTTCTTC
TRBD2,.,TRBV19,TRBJ2-1,CASSRRTGGRHEQFF,TGTGCCAGTAGTCGAAGAACGGGGGGGCGCCATGAGCAGTTCTTC
.,.,TRBV7-2,TRBJ2-5,CASSPGGSETQYF,TGTGCCAGCAGCCCAGGAGGGTCAGAGACCCAGTACTTC
TRBD1,.,TRBV5-1,TRBJ2-7,CASSDTGGSSTEQYF,TGCGCCAGCAGTGACACAGGGGGCTCCTCCACCGAGCAGTACTTC
TRBD1,.,TRBV19,TRBJ2-1,CASSRTGQGVNEQFF,TGTGCCAGTAGTAGGACAGGGCAGGGCGTCAATGAGCAGTTCTTC
.,.,TRBV6-6,TRBJ2-1,CASSYTGGDEQFF,TGTGCCAGCAGTTACACAGGCGGAGATGAGCAGTTCTTC
.,.,TRBV5-6,TRBJ2-7,CASSNGSPYEQYF,TGTGCCAGCAGCAACGGGTCCCCCTACGAGCAGTACTTC
.,.,TRBV5-1,TRBJ1-4,CASGLGRNAPEKLFF,TGCGCCAGCGGACTGGGTCGGAATGCTCCTGAAAAACTGTTTTTT
.,.,TRBV18,TRBJ1-6,CASSPTLYSSYNSPLHF,TGTGCCAGCTCACCCACCTTATATAGCTCCTATAATTCACCCCTCCACTTT
.,.,TRBV9,TRBJ1-1,CASSVQGQNTEAFF,TGTGCCAGCAGCGTACAAGGACAGAACACTGAAGCTTTCTTT
.,few,TRBV19,TRBJ2-6,CASSIGEGVPGANVLTF,TGTGCCAGTAGTATCGGGGAGGGGGTGCCAGGGGCCAACGTCCTGACTTTC